One and the same sample provided the 27 T cell receptor beta chains below, sequenced in a study of blood T cells in healthy people across ages. A second PCR, run for about 7 to 12 cycles, used a sample-barcoded 5' primer plus a J-beta primer mix. In TCRdb, the 5' RACE reads were re-called with MiXCR into one record per CDR3 protein. Altogether approximately 800,000 distinct CDR3 sequences are present, around 68% being singletons, with the ten largest covering 25% to 35%. Sequencing input: blood. These receptors all come from a man aged 30 to 45 in good health.

This clonotype was picked up one time. The junction does not match germline at one end; this may be a read error. This chain uses TRBV6-2 or TRBV6-3 with TRBJ1-1, with 7 bases identical to TRBD1. The CDR3 totals 14 residues. The germline CDR1 and CDR2 sequences are MNHEY and SVGEGT. The CDR3 sequence: CTSKRQGVNTEAFF. CDR3 nucleotides: TGTACCAGCAAGCGACAGGGCGTAAACACTGAAGCTTTCTTT.

The chain combines TRBV12-3 or TRBV12-4 with TRBJ1-2; D call uncertain. The V end was cut by 7 bases, the J end by 8 bases, with 14 bases between. The CDR3 covers 12 residues. The CDR3 here is CASTPGPDGYTF. CDR3 DNA: TGTGCCAGCACTCCCGGCCCCGACGGCTACACCTTC.

The V call is TRBV3-1, the J call TRBJ2-2, with 9 nucleotides matching TRBD1. Germline V lookup: CDR1 LGHDT, CDR2 YNNKEL (reference sequence). CDR3 length equals 15 residues. Trimming removed 6 bases from V and 4 bases from J; junction bases left unmatched: 6. The CDR3 sequence: CASRPGTGFTGELFF. CDR3 bases: TGTGCCAGCAGACCCGGGACAGGGTTCACCGGGGAGCTGTTTTTT.

The chain has TRBV18 and TRBJ2-4; D tentatively fits TRBD1 or TRBD2 (6 bases each). The CDR3 loop spans 16 amino acids. Germline V lookup: CDR1 KGHSH, CDR2 LQKENI. The V and J ends lost 3 bases and 2 bases respectively, with 14 bases between them. CDR3 bases: TGTGCCAGCTCACCGGACGGAGGGGGATCCAAAAACATTCAGTACTTC. It yields the protein CASSPDGGGSKNIQYF.

V gene TRBV2 combines with J gene TRBJ2-5; the match to TRBD1 covers 8 bases. The J call is in doubt because the DNA end fits TRBJ2-7 better. The CDR3 loop spans 14 amino acids. The germline V gene has CDR1 SNHLY and CDR2 FYNNEI. Here the CDR3 reads CASSEQGAPHEQYF. The CDR3 DNA reads TGTGCCAGCAGTGAGCAGGGGGCGCCCCACGAGCAGTACTTC.

Turning to this clonotype: At one boundary the junction diverges from the germline segment, which might be a read error. The V call is TRBV7-3, the J call TRBJ2-1; the D gene is possibly TRBD2 (6 bases). This CDR3 has 12 residues. Germline V gene lookup returns CDR1 SGHTA and CDR2 FQGTGA. Here the CDR3 reads CASSLTSHEQFF. CDR3 DNA sequence: TGTGCCAGCAGCCTAACTAGCCATGAGCAGTTCTTC. Full variable domain (missing parts from reference TRBV7-3 and TRBJ2-1): GAGVSQTPSNKVTEKGKYVELRCDPISGHTALYWYRQSLGQGPEFLIYFQGTGAADDSGLPNDRFFAVRPEGSVSTLKIQRTERGDSAVYLCASSLTSHEQFFGPGTRLTVL.

J is TRBJ2-7 and V is TRBV6-5, with TRBD1 matching over 10 bases. The end of the DNA is better explained by TRBJ2-5, so the J call may be wrong. The CDR3 has 16 amino acids. Looked up from germline, CDR1 is MNHEY and CDR2 is SVGAGI. CDR3 DNA sequence: TGTGCCAGCAGTTACTCGAGGGACAGGGGTGGAGAGACCCAGTACTTC. It specifies CASSYSRDRGGETQYF.

The CDR3 DNA reads as TGCAGTGCTAGATCAGGACTAGCGGGGGTAGATACGCAGTATTTT. Amino acid sequence: CSARSGLAGVDTQYF. The chain uses TRBV20-1 and TRBJ2-3, with TRBD2 matching over 13 bases. The CDR3 contains 15 residues. V shed 2 bases, J shed 5 bases, and the junction held 4 bases outside the gene matches. Germline V gene data show CDR1 as DFQATT and CDR2 as SNEGSKA (reference sequence).

This clonotype occurred a few times. This chain connects TRBV28 to TRBJ2-5; TRBD2 is a possible D gene (6 bases). The V end was cut by 1 base, the J end by 3 bases, with 12 bases between. Germline V gives CDR1 MDHEN, CDR2 SYDVKM. CDR3 size: 15 residues. The CDR3 reads CASSLSRRAKETQYF. The CDR3 DNA reads as TGTGCCAGCAGTTTATCTAGGAGGGCAAAAGAGACCCAGTACTTC.

The chain uses TRBV6-5 and TRBJ2-4; tentative D call: TRBD1 (6 bases). Judging by the DNA end, TRBJ2-5 fits better; the J call may be wrong. The germline V gene has CDR1 MNHEY and CDR2 SVGAGI. The CDR3 sequence is 14 residues long. The CDR3 is CASSYHRAGETQYF. The DNA of the CDR3 is TGTGCCAGCAGTTACCACAGGGCGGGAGAGACCCAGTACTTC.

About this clonotype: A read error may explain this, as a much larger clone is one base away. V gene TRBV29-1 combines with J gene TRBJ2-4; D may be TRBD2 (6 bases). Germline assignment: CDR1 SQVTM and CDR2 ANQGSEA. This CDR3 spans 13 amino acids. V was trimmed by 5 bases and J by 8 bases, leaving 16 bases between them. The DNA for the CDR3 is TGCAGCGTTACTATGTCAGGCGGGGACATTCAGTACTTC. This codes for CSVTMSGGDIQYF. The entire variable domain, with the rest obtained from reference TRBV29-1 and TRBJ2-4, is as follows: SAVISQKPSRDICQRGTSLTIQCQVDSQVTMMFWYRQQPGQSLTLIATANQGSEATYESGFVIDKFPISRPNLTFSTLTVSNMSPEDSSIYLCSVTMSGGDIQYFGAGTRLSVL.

CDR3 DNA: TGCAGCGTGAAAGGACTAGCAGTACAAGAGACCCAGTACTTC. Translated, it gives CSVKGLAVQETQYF. The chain is built from TRBV29-1 and TRBJ2-5, with 8 bases aligning to TRBD2. The ends lost 6 bases at V and 2 bases at J; junction bases unmatched: 8. Germline lookup yields CDR1 SQVTM and CDR2 ANQGSEA. This CDR3 spans 14 amino acids. The variable domain in full, with the rest retrieved from reference TRBV29-1 and TRBJ2-5, is SAVISQKPSRDICQRGTSLTIQCQVDSQVTMMFWYRQQPGQSLTLIATANQGSEATYESGFVIDKFPISRPNLTFSTLTVSNMSPEDSSIYLCSVKGLAVQETQYFGPGTRLLVL.

The CDR3 DNA sequence: TGCAGTGCTAGAGATAGCGGGAAGTTGTACCAAGAGACCCAGTACTTC. As protein: CSARDSGKLYQETQYF. The V call is TRBV20-1, the J call TRBJ2-5; the match to TRBD2 covers 8 bases. V gave up 0 bases and J gave up 0 bases; unmatched junction bases: 6. This CDR3 comprises 16 residues. In germline, CDR1 is DFQATT, CDR2 SNEGSKA (reference sequence).

This chain links TRBV30 with TRBJ1-5; 10 bases map to TRBD1. This CDR3 has 14 residues. Germline loops: CDR1 GTSNPN, CDR2 SVGIG (reference sequence). V lost 5 bases and J lost 5; bases outside the gene matches: 6. The CDR3 DNA is TGTGCCTGGGAGAGAGGACAGGGGGATCAGCCCCAGCATTTT. Protein: CAWERGQGDQPQHF.

The chain uses TRBV15 and TRBJ2-3; 7 bases align to TRBD1. The CDR3 spans 14 residues. From germline, CDR1 is LNHNV and CDR2 YYDKDF (reference sequence). The junction had 4 bases not matched to a gene; V was cut back by 1 base and J by 6 bases. The CDR3, as DNA: TGTGCCACCAGCAGAGTACAGGGGCGGGATACGCAGTATTTT. It translates to CATSRVQGRDTQYF.

The chain is built from TRBV29-1 and TRBJ1-1; D unresolved. The CDR3 loop spans 12 amino acids. Germline V lookup: CDR1 SQVTM, CDR2 ANQGSEA. With 4 bases removed from V and 0 bases from J, the gap between germline ends came to 6 bases. Here the CDR3 DNA reads TGCAGCGTTGCTAGCATGAACACTGAAGCTTTCTTT. Protein product: CSVASMNTEAFF. Based on the CDR3 plus reference TRBV29-1 and TRBJ1-1, the full variable domain is SAVISQKPSRDICQRGTSLTIQCQVDSQVTMMFWYRQQPGQSLTLIATANQGSEATYESGFVIDKFPISRPNLTFSTLTVSNMSPEDSSIYLCSVASMNTEAFFGQGTRLTVV.

This clonotype was seen a few times. The gene calls are TRBV7-3 and TRBJ2-1; TRBD2 might be the D (6 bases). Deletions cut 1 base from V and 2 bases from J, with 12 bases between. Germline values: CDR1 SGHTA, CDR2 FQGTGA. This CDR3 has 16 amino acids. CDR3 residues: CASSLITGGTYNEQFF. CDR3 bases: TGTGCCAGCAGCTTAATTACCGGGGGAACCTACAATGAGCAGTTCTTC.

This rearrangement joins TRBV7-2 to TRBJ2-2; 7 bases are a match to TRBD1. V lost 2 bases, J lost 7 bases, and 10 bases stayed unmatched. The length of the CDR3 is 16 residues. The germline V gene encodes CDR1 SGHTA and CDR2 FQGNSA. In DNA form, the CDR3 reads TGTGCCAGCAGCTTATCGTTTGCAGGGGGACGCGGGGAGCTGTTTTTT. Protein product: CASSLSFAGGRGELFF. Looking up the rest from reference TRBV7-2 and TRBJ2-2 gives the full variable domain: GAGVSQSPSNKVTEKGKDVELRCDPISGHTALYWYRQSLGQGLEFLIYFQGNSAPDKSGLPSDRFSAERTGGSVSTLTIQRTQQEDSAVYLCASSLSFAGGRGELFFGEGSRLTVL.

This chain links TRBV4-2 with TRBJ2-3; D might be TRBD2 (5 bases). The CDR3 has 15 amino acids. Trimming took 1 base from V and 5 from J, leaving 13 bases between them. Germline V gives CDR1 LGHNA, CDR2 YNFKEQ. The CDR3 DNA reads TGTGCCAGCAGCCAAGTGGCGGGCCCGGGAGATACGCAGTATTTT. Translated, it gives CASSQVAGPGDTQYF.

The chain has TRBV12-3 or TRBV12-4 and TRBJ2-1; D possibly corresponds to TRBD2 (5 bases). V was shortened by 5 bases and J by 6 bases, with 14 bases between the two germline ends. The length of the CDR3 is 14 residues. CDR3 residues: CASSPPRTSNEQFF. The CDR3 DNA follows: TGTGCCAGCAGTCCCCCCCGGACTTCCAATGAGCAGTTCTTC.

The V gene is TRBV12-3 or TRBV12-4, the J gene TRBJ2-6, with 8 bases identical to TRBD1. The J segment lost 0 bases and the V segment lost 8 bases, leaving 9 bases of the junction unmatched. This CDR3 spans 17 amino acids. The CDR3 here is CASRSGTGNSGANVLTF. As DNA, the CDR3 is TGTGCCAGCCGATCCGGGACAGGCAACTCTGGGGCCAACGTCCTGACTTTC.

The V and J genes are TRBV27 and TRBJ2-4; the D is unclear. Near its end, the DNA agrees better with TRBJ2-7, so the J call may be wrong. Germline values: CDR1 MNHEY, CDR2 SMNVEV (reference sequence). This CDR3 spans 14 amino acids. Written as DNA, the CDR3 is TGTGCCAGCAGTTATGACGGACCCCAATACGAGCAGTACTTC. This codes for CASSYDGPQYEQYF.

There are many counts of this clonotype. The chain joins TRBV25-1 to TRBJ2-7; D possibly corresponds to TRBD1 (6 bases). Germline-derived CDR1 and CDR2 are MGHDK and SYGVNS. Trimming removed 5 bases from V and 5 bases from J, with 13 bases in between. CDR3 size: 13 residues. CDR3 bases: TGTGCCAGCAGTCAACAGGGCTTCAACGAGCAGTACTTC. Its protein product is CASSQQGFNEQYF.

This clonotype has more than one count but fewer than ten. CDR3 loop: CAISGGPYEQYF. CDR3 sequence (DNA): TGTGCCATCAGTGGGGGACCCTACGAGCAGTACTTC. The chain has TRBV10-3 and TRBJ2-7; D is tentatively TRBD1 or TRBD2 (5 bases each). The CDR3 has 12 amino acids. Germline V lookup: CDR1 ENHRY, CDR2 SYGVKD. V was pared by 4 bases and J by 2 bases, with 6 bases between.

The V and J genes are TRBV2 and TRBJ1-6, with TRBD1 as a possible D gene (6 bases). Trimming left V 6 bases short and J 4 bases short, with 10 bases between. The CDR3 is 14 amino acids. From germline, CDR1 is SNHLY and CDR2 FYNNEI. This chain's CDR3 is CASRMDSYNSPLHF. In DNA form, the CDR3 reads TGTGCCAGCAGAATGGACAGTTATAATTCACCCCTCCACTTT.

The chain links TRBV12-3 or TRBV12-4 to TRBJ1-2, with D tentatively TRBD1 (5 bases). Between the trimmed V and J ends, which lost 3 bases and 5 bases, there was a span of 16 bases. CDR3 length: 15 residues. CDR3 sequence reads: CASSFFPAGAYGYTF. For the CDR3, the DNA is TGTGCCAGCAGTTTCTTTCCCGCCGGGGCATATGGCTACACCTTC.

This clonotype is a singleton in its sample. The chain is built from TRBV4-3 and TRBJ2-1; D unclear. Deletions cut 4 bases from V and 5 bases from J, with 18 bases between. CDR1 LGHNA and CDR2 YSLEER come from the germline V gene. The CDR3 is made up of 16 amino acids. Written as DNA, the CDR3 is TGCGCCAGCAGCCCCAAAAGGGCGTATCAGGACAATGAGCAGTTCTTC. The encoded protein is CASSPKRAYQDNEQFF.